The rows below give T cell receptor beta chains drawn from one sample of a study of T cells after yellow fever vaccination. MiXCR was run by TCRdb on the 5' RACE reads, yielding one entry per CDR3 protein. Of hundreds of thousands of distinct CDR3 sequences in the sample, about 12% were seen once. The sequencing here drew on CD4+ T cells sorted from PBMCs, taken 15 days after the yellow fever booster vaccination. These receptors were taken from a man younger than 30 who received the YFV17D yellow fever vaccine. CDR3s include the opening cysteine and the closing phenylalanine or tryptophan. The D gene is left open where the match is weak. Expanded clones are given a class, and other clones once, few, many or no size at all.

J gene	V gene	D gene	clone size	CDR3 protein	CDR3 DNA
TRBJ2-1	TRBV27	TRBD1	NA	CASSPGTGDYNEQFF	TGTGCCAGCAGTCCCGGGACAGGGGACTACAATGAGCAGTTCTTC
TRBJ1-1	TRBV6-5	NA	NA	CASSWQGSNTEAFF	TGTGCCAGCAGTTGGCAGGGGAGTAACACTGAAGCTTTCTTT
TRBJ2-1	TRBV18	TRBD1	NA	CASSPPSQGIEQFF	TGTGCCAGCTCACCACCATCACAGGGGATTGAGCAGTTCTTC
TRBJ2-3	TRBV12-3/TRBV12-4	NA	NA	CASSPLGQGTQYF	TGTGCCAGCTCTCCTCTCGGCCAGGGGACGCAGTATTTT
TRBJ2-5	TRBV30	NA	NA	CGSSGREQETQYF	TGTGGATCCTCGGGCAGGGAGCAAGAGACCCAGTACTTC
TRBJ2-5	TRBV5-1	NA	NA	CASSQREGTGETQYF	TGCGCCAGCAGCCAAAGGGAAGGGACGGGTGAGACCCAGTACTTC
TRBJ1-4	TRBV25-1	NA	NA	CASSVGGATNEKLFF	TGTGCCAGCAGCGTCGGCGGGGCAACTAATGAAAAACTGTTTTTT
TRBJ1-1	TRBV7-9	NA	few	CASSFGQGAAEAFF	TGTGCCAGCAGCTTTGGGCAGGGCGCGGCTGAAGCTTTCTTT
TRBJ1-2	TRBV9	NA	few	CASSAQVLGYTF	TGTGCCAGCAGCGCCCAGGTCCTGGGCTACACCTTC
TRBJ2-5	TRBV18	NA	many	CASSPPGEETQYF	TGTGCCAGCTCACCCCCAGGGGAAGAGACCCAGTACTTC
TRBJ1-5	TRBV7-2	TRBD1	NA	CASKRGDRGLQPQHF	TGTGCCAGCAAAAGAGGGGACAGGGGGCTTCAGCCCCAGCATTTT
TRBJ2-5	TRBV20-1	NA	few	CSARDPNLRKTQYF	TGCAGTGCTAGAGACCCCAATCTTCGGAAGACCCAGTACTTC
TRBJ2-3	TRBV20-1	NA	NA	CSAWDTRTDTQYF	TGCAGTGCGTGGGACACTCGCACAGATACGCAGTATTTT
TRBJ2-1	TRBV24-1	NA	few	CATSDSWGAGNEQFF	TGTGCCACCAGTGATTCTTGGGGGGCAGGCAATGAGCAGTTCTTC